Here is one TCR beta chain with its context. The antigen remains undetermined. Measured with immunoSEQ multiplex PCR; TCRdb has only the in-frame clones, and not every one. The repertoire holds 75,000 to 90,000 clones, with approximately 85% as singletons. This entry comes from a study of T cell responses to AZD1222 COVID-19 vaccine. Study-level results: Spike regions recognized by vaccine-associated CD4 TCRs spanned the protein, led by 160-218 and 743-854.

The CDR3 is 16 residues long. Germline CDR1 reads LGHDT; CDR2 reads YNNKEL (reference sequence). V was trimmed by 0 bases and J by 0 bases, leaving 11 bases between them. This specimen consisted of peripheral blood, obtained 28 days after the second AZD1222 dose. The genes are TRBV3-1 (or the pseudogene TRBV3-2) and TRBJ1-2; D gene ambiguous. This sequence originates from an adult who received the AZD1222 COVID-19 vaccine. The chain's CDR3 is CASSQEWAASNYGYTF. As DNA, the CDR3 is TGTGCCAGCAGCCAAGAGTGGGCAGCGTCTAACTATGGCTACACCTTC.